These 5 T cell receptor beta chains share one sample of origin, sequenced in a study of blood T cells in healthy people across ages. The authors ran a second PCR of about 6 to 11 cycles using a sample-barcoded 5' primer and a J-beta primer mix. TCRdb independently ran MiXCR on the 5' RACE reads; one entry per CDR3 protein. The table lists about a million distinct CDR3 sequences, about 53% of them singletons. Sequenced material: blood. The receptors were sampled from a woman aged 60-75 years in good health.

The chain employs TRBV29-1 and TRBJ2-1; 8 bases are a match to TRBD1. Trimming removed 7 bases from V and 6 bases from J; junction bases left unmatched: 8. Per germline, CDR1 SQVTM and CDR2 ANQGSEA. The CDR3 is made up of 13 amino acids. DNA for the CDR3: TGCAGCGCTCCCACAGGGGGGATCAATGAGCAGTTCTTC. The encoded protein is CSAPTGGINEQFF.

The sample holds a few counts of this clonotype. The chain joins TRBV4-3 to TRBJ1-6; no clear D gene. This CDR3 has 15 residues. V was trimmed by 2 bases and J by 0 bases, leaving 5 bases between them. Germline V CDR1 and CDR2: LGHNA, YSLEER. In DNA form, the CDR3 reads TGCGCCAGCAGCCAAACCAGCTCCTATAATTCACCCCTCCACTTT. Translating gives CASSQTSSYNSPLHF.

This clonotype was detected a few times. The V and J genes are TRBV29-1 and TRBJ2-1, with D maybe TRBD1 (5 bases). The germline V gene encodes CDR1 SQVTM and CDR2 ANQGSEA. The CDR3 sequence is 11 residues long. The V end lost 2 bases, the J end lost 8 bases, and 7 bases lay between the germline ends. The CDR3 loop is CSVEQGHEQFF. The DNA for the CDR3 is TGCAGCGTTGAACAGGGTCATGAGCAGTTCTTC.

The chain is built from TRBV27 and TRBJ1-1; 9 bases agree with TRBD1. The germline V gene has CDR1 MNHEY and CDR2 SMNVEV (reference sequence). V was pared by 4 bases and J by 1 base, with 7 bases of the junction left unmatched. This CDR3 has 16 residues. CDR3 nucleotide sequence: TGTGCCAGCAGTTCGGGAGGGACAGGGAAGAACACTGAAGCTTTCTTT. This codes for CASSSGGTGKNTEAFF.

This clonotype was detected a few times. The gene calls are TRBV2 and TRBJ2-4, with D hard to call. Trimming stripped 2 bases from V and 2 bases from J, with 7 bases between. The CDR3 is 14 residues long. Per the germline V gene, CDR1 is SNHLY and CDR2 is FYNNEI. The CDR3 DNA reads as TGTGCCAGCAGTGAACGGTCTCCCAAAAACATTCAGTACTTC. Protein product: CASSERSPKNIQYF.